This entry describes one T cell receptor (beta chain). Its antigen is unknown. The record originates from a study of T cells after yellow fever vaccination. Study-level information: It was SMART-Seq v4 Ultra Low Input that prepared the fractions with low cell numbers. General study findings and limits: Although the secondary response was weaker, it peaked faster, at day 5 versus 15.

The CDR3 sequence is 16 residues long. The germline V gene encodes CDR1 DFQATT and CDR2 SNEGSKA (reference sequence). Trimming cost V 1 base and J 5 bases; bases outside gene matches: 10. By 5'RACE template switching, TCR cDNA was produced, with a universal primer site and UMIs added in the process. One entry per CDR3 protein, called by TCRdb with MiXCR from the 5' RACE reads. The table records approximately 450,000 distinct CDR3 sequences, 18% of them present only once. V is TRBV20-1 and J is TRBJ2-1; TRBD2 agrees at 8 bases. The sequencing used PBMCs, collected before the yellow fever booster vaccination. The sequence derives from a man between 18 and 35 years old who received the YFV17D yellow fever vaccine. CDR3 in amino acids: CSARAWESGGNNEQFF. The CDR3 DNA is TGCAGTGCTAGAGCCTGGGAAAGCGGGGGCAACAATGAGCAGTTCTTC.